This TCR beta chain is drawn from a study of ipilimumab plus nivolumab after autologous stem cell transplantation. Looking at the study overall: DLBCL patients had primary refractory or relapsed disease.

Trimming stripped 2 bases from V and 7 bases from J, with 14 bases between. The CDR3 extends over 14 amino acids. The germline V gene has CDR1 SGHTA and CDR2 FQGNSA. Checkpoint therapy with ipilimumab 1 mg/kg began 14 to 28 days after transplant. Patients got 3 mg/kg IV nivolumab weeks 1, 4, 7, 10, then biweekly through week 26. Clones were read by immunoSEQ multiplex PCR, and TCRdb kept only the in-frame ones, dropping some. The sample yields some 25,000 clones, 70% to 90% seen once. This TCR was sampled from a male donor with diffuse large B-cell lymphoma. The chain carries TRBV7-2 and TRBJ2-5; a weak D match, TRBD2 (6 bases). The material sequenced was PBMCs, taken in a trial of ipilimumab plus nivolumab as post-transplant consolidation. The DNA for the CDR3 is TGTGCCAGCAGCTTAAGCGCTAGCGAGGGGACCCAGTACTTC. This translates into CASSLSASEGTQYF. Together with reference TRBV7-2 and TRBJ2-5, the CDR3 gives the full variable domain: GAGVSQSPSNKVTEKGKDVELRCDPISGHTALYWYRQSLGQGLEFLIYFQGNSAPDKSGLPSDRFSAERTGGSVSTLTIQRTQQEDSAVYLCASSLSASEGTQYFGPGTRLLVL.